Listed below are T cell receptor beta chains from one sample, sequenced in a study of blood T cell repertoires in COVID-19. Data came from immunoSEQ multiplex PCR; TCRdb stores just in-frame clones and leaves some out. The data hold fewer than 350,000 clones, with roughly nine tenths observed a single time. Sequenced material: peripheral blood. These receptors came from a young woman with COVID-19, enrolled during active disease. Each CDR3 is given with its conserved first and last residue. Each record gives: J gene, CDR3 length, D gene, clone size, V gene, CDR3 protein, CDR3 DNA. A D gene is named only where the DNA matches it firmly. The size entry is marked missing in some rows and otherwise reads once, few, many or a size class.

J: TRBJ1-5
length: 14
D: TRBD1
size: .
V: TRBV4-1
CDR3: CASSLWDSGQPQHF
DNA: TGCGCCAGCAGCCTCTGGGACAGCGGACAGCCCCAGCATTTT

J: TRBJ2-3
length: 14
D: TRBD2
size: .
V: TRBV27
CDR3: CASSLAGVIDTQYF
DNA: TGTGCCAGCAGCTTAGCGGGGGTCATAGATACGCAGTATTTT

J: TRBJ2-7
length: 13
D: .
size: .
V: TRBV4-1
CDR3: CASSQAPRQPSYF
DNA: TGCGCCAGCAGCCAAGCCCCCCGACAGCCGTCGTACTTC

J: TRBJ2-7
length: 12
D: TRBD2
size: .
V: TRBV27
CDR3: CASSLWGGEQYF
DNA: TGTGCCAGCAGTTTATGGGGGGGGGAGCAGTACTTC

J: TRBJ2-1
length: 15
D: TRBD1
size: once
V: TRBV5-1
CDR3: CASRFAGTGGNEQFF
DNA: TGCGCCAGCAGGTTTGCCGGGACAGGGGGGAATGAGCAGTTCTTC

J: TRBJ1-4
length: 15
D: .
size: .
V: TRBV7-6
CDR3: CASSEEFGGNEKLFF
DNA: TGTGCCAGCAGCGAGGAGTTCGGGGGGAATGAAAAACTGTTTTTT

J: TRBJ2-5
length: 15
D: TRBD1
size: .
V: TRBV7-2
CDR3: CASSSGQGAGETQYF
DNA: TGTGCCAGCAGCTCAGGACAGGGGGCGGGGGAGACCCAGTACTTC

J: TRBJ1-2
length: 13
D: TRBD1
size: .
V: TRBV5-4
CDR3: CASSLKGADGYTF
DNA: TGTGCCAGCAGCTTGAAGGGGGCGGATGGCTACACCTTC

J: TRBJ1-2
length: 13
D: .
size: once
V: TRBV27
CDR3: CASSFSGGGGYTF
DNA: TGTGCCAGCAGTTTCAGTGGGGGGGGTGGCTACACCTTC

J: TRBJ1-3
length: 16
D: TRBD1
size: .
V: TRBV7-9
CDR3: CASSLSYGTAINTIYF
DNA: TGTGCCAGCAGCTTATCATACGGGACAGCGATAAACACCATATATTTT

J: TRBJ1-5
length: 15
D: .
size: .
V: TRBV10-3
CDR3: CAISEFGEGNQPQHF
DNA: TGTGCCATCAGTGAGTTTGGGGAGGGCAATCAGCCCCAGCATTTT

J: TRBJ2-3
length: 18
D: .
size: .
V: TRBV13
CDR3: CASSPRMSGFSSTDTQYF
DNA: TGTGCCAGCAGCCCCCGAATGTCGGGGTTCTCCAGCACAGATACGCAGTATTTT

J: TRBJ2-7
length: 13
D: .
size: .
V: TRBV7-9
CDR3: CASSPSETYEQYF
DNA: TGTGCCAGCAGCCCTAGCGAAACCTACGAGCAGTACTTC

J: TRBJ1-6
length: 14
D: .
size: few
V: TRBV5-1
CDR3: CASSLSGPDSPLHF
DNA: TGCGCCAGCAGCTTAAGCGGGCCTGATTCACCCCTCCACTTT

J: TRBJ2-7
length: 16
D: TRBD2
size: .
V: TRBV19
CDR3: CASTADENGLADEQYF
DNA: TGTGCCAGTACGGCCGATGAAAATGGACTAGCGGACGAGCAGTACTTC

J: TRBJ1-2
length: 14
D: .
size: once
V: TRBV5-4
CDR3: CASSLVPTPPGQLF
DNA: TGTGCCAGCAGCTTGGTTCCCACGCCGCCTGGACAGTTGTTC

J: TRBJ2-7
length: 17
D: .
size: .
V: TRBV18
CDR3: CASSPERPALRAYEQYF
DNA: TGTGCCAGCTCACCAGAGAGGCCGGCCCTTAGAGCCTACGAGCAGTACTTC

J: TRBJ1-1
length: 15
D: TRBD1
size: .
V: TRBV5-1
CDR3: CASSLGGTANTEAFF
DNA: TGCGCCAGCAGCTTGGGCGGGACAGCGAACACTGAAGCTTTCTTT

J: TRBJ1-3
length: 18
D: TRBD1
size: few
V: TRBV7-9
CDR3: CASSSSTGTGNFGNTIYF
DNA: TGTGCCAGCAGCTCCAGTACCGGGACAGGGAACTTTGGAAACACCATATATTTT

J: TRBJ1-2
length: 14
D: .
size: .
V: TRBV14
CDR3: CASSQAAGRYGYTF
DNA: TGTGCCAGCAGCCAAGCAGCAGGGAGGTATGGCTACACCTTC